This TCR beta chain was sequenced in a study of cytomegalovirus exposure and HLA in healthy donors. Both 60 Vbeta primers and 13 Jbeta primers went into the PCR. Some clones are missing from TCRdb's copy, which holds only in-frame ones; the method was immunoSEQ multiplex PCR. The table lists about 110,000 clones, around 60% of them singletons. CDR3 size: 13 residues. Germline V gives CDR1 SNHLY, CDR2 FYNNEI. The V gene lost 9 bases and the J gene lost 10 bases, with 16 bases spanning the gap. The chain couples TRBV2 to TRBJ1-6, with D maybe TRBD1 (5 bases). What was sequenced was PBMCs. The sequence was obtained from a man aged 25-45 years in good health and CMV-seropositive. DNA of the CDR3: TGTGCCAGTTTGGGTGTTGGGGGGTCACCCCTCCACTTT. Translating it yields CASLGVGGSPLHF.